Presented here are 10 T cell receptor beta chains from one specimen sequenced in a study of siplizumab effects on memory and regulatory T cells. The assay was immunoSEQ multiplex PCR, and TCRdb's table has in-frame clones only and misses some. This table has roughly 110,000 clones, around 95% appearing once. The sample was non-Treg CD4+ T cells sorted from blood. The receptors stem from a human donor in good health.

The chain links TRBV10-3 to TRBJ2-1; D remains unclear. CDR3 length: 13 amino acids. The V gene's germline CDR1 is ENHRY and CDR2 SYGVKD. The V and J ends lost 4 bases and 2 bases respectively, with 6 bases between them. The CDR3 spells CAISGGPYNEQFF. The CDR3 region has the DNA TGTGCCATCAGTGGTGGGCCCTACAATGAGCAGTTCTTC.

V and J are TRBV6-6 and TRBJ2-5; D is uncertain. Germline V lookup: CDR1 MNHNY, CDR2 SVGAGI (reference sequence). Trimming cost V 0 bases and J 2 bases, with 10 bases left between them. There are 15 residues in the CDR3. This CDR3 is CASSYSISGQETQYF. The CDR3 DNA reads TGTGCCAGCAGTTACTCGATATCCGGGCAAGAGACCCAGTACTTC.

The CDR3 sequence: CSVGGQQGQYEQYF. The CDR3 region has the DNA TGCAGCGTTGGGGGCCAACAGGGGCAATACGAGCAGTACTTC. This sequence joins TRBV29-1 and TRBJ2-7; 7 nucleotides agree with TRBD1. Trimming removed 4 bases from V and 4 bases from J; junction bases left unmatched: 10. The CDR3 totals 14 residues. Looked up from germline, CDR1 is SQVTM and CDR2 is ANQGSEA.

V gene TRBV7-9 combines with J gene TRBJ2-1; 12 nucleotides align to TRBD2. There are 15 residues in the CDR3. CDR1 is SEHNR and CDR2 is FQNEAQ in the germline V gene (reference sequence). Trimming took 5 bases from V and 7 from J; bases not matched to a gene: 6. CDR3 nucleotides: TGTGCCAGCAGCGAGACTAGCGGGGGTAGTAATGAGCAGTTCTTC. Translated: CASSETSGGSNEQFF.

The J gene is TRBJ2-2, the V gene TRBV5-1; D gene uncertain. From germline, CDR1 is SGHRS and CDR2 YFSETQ. V was shortened by 7 bases and J by 1 base, with 11 bases between the two germline ends. The CDR3 length is 14 residues. CDR3 protein: CASRAGLNTGELFF. In DNA form, the CDR3 reads TGCGCCAGCCGGGCCGGATTGAACACCGGGGAGCTGTTTTTT.

The gene calls are TRBV5-5 and TRBJ2-1; TRBD1 might be the D (7 bases). This CDR3 has 17 amino acids. In germline, CDR1 is SGHKS, CDR2 YYEKEE (reference sequence). Trimming left V 1 base short and J 7 bases short, with 21 bases between. The CDR3: CASSLSASSTGRNEQFF. The CDR3, as DNA: TGTGCCAGCAGCTTGTCAGCTTCCTCGACAGGGAGGAATGAGCAGTTCTTC.

V and J are TRBV12-5 and TRBJ2-5; TRBD1 matches at 10 bases. Trimming removed 0 bases from V and 0 bases from J; junction bases left unmatched: 10. The CDR3 extends over 19 amino acids. In germline, CDR1 is LGHNT, CDR2 FRNRAP. The CDR3 loop reads CASGLVGKGQGMYQETQYF. The CDR3 region has the DNA TGTGCTAGTGGTTTGGTCGGAAAGGGACAGGGGATGTACCAAGAGACCCAGTACTTC.

The J gene is TRBJ2-1, the V gene TRBV7-3; 11 bases agree with TRBD2. Losses at the gene ends were 5 bases for V and 4 bases for J; bases not matched to a gene: 7. The CDR3 spans 16 residues. Germline V gene lookup returns CDR1 SGHTA and CDR2 FQGTGA. The CDR3 protein is CASSGYLAGGYNEQFF. The CDR3, as DNA: TGTGCCAGCAGCGGTTACCTAGCGGGGGGTTACAATGAGCAGTTCTTC. The full variable domain, its missing parts supplied by reference TRBV7-3 and TRBJ2-1, is GAGVSQTPSNKVTEKGKYVELRCDPISGHTALYWYRQSLGQGPEFLIYFQGTGAADDSGLPNDRFFAVRPEGSVSTLKIQRTERGDSAVYLCASSGYLAGGYNEQFFGPGTRLTVL.

A remark on this clone: Other DNA sequences in the same sample also yield this CDR3. The rearrangement links TRBV2 to TRBJ2-2; D is uncertain. V was trimmed by 8 bases and J by 3 bases, leaving 7 bases between them. The CDR3 spans 12 residues. Per the germline V gene, CDR1 is SNHLY and CDR2 is FYNNEI. CDR3 sequence: CASSLDTGELFF. CDR3 in DNA: TGTGCCAGCTCTTTGGACACCGGGGAGCTGTTTTTT.

This chain uses TRBV7-8 with TRBJ1-5; D remains unclear. The CDR3 runs 15 residues. V lost 2 bases, J lost 3 bases, and 11 bases lay in between. CDR1 is SGHVS and CDR2 is FQNEAQ in the germline V gene. The CDR3 region is CASSLMDRSNQPQHF. The CDR3 DNA sequence: TGTGCCAGCAGCTTAATGGACCGCTCCAATCAGCCCCAGCATTTT.